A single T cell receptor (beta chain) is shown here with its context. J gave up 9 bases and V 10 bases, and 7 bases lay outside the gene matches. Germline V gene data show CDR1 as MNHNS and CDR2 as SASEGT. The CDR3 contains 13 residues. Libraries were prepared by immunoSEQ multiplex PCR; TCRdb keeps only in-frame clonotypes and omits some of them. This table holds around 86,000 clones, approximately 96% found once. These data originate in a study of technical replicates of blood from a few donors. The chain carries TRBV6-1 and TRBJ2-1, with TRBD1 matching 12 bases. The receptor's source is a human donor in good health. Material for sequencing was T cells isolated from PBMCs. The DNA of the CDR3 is TGTGCCATCGGGACAGGGGGCTTCAGTGAGCAGTTCTTC. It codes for CAIGTGGFSEQFF.